The 5 T cell receptor beta chains presented below share a single source sample, sequenced in a study of T-cell reconstitution after alpha-beta-depleted transplantation in children. Preparation of the TCRbeta library was carried out with unique molecular identifiers. TCRdb re-derived calls from the PCR reads in MiXCR, one entry per CDR3 protein. In the table there are some 490,000 distinct CDR3 sequences, approximately 13% of which are singletons. This specimen was PBMCs from the stem cell graft donor, taken from the stem cell graft. The receptor source for this set is a human donor who donated a stem cell graft to a child with combined immunodeficiency.

This clonotype turned up a few times. The J gene is TRBJ2-7, the V gene TRBV15, with D possibly TRBD2 on 5 matching bases. The CDR3 is 14 residues long. The germline V and J ends were trimmed by 5 bases and 3 bases, with 14 bases remaining between them. Germline CDR1 reads LNHNV; CDR2 reads YYDKDF (reference sequence). The CDR3 spells CATSPEAPDYEQYF. The DNA for the CDR3 is TGTGCCACCAGCCCGGAGGCCCCCGACTACGAGCAGTACTTC.

Only a few counts were recorded for this clonotype. The V and J genes are TRBV7-3 and TRBJ1-2; D is unclear. The V and J ends lost 5 bases and 4 bases respectively, with 14 bases between them. The CDR3 consists of 14 residues. Germline V gives CDR1 SGHTA, CDR2 FQGTGA. The CDR3 DNA sequence: TGTGCCAGCAGCCCCGGGCCCGAGAGCTATGGCTACACCTTC. It is translated as CASSPGPESYGYTF.

There are many counts of this clonotype. The genes are TRBV20-1 and TRBJ1-1; 7 bases align to TRBD1. CDR1 is DFQATT, CDR2 SNEGSKA, per germline (reference sequence). V lost 2 bases to trimming and J lost 1 base; unmatched junction nucleotides: 4. The CDR3 is 14 amino acids. The CDR3 region is CSARRTGANTEAFF. CDR3 DNA sequence: TGCAGTGCTAGAAGAACAGGGGCGAACACTGAAGCTTTCTTT.

This clonotype appeared a few times. This rearrangement joins TRBV12-3 or TRBV12-4 to TRBJ2-7, with 7 bases identical to TRBD1. After removal of 4 bases from V and 4 bases from J, the junction contained 10 bases not matched to a gene. The CDR3 length is 15 residues. DNA for the CDR3: TGTGCCAGCAGTTCTACCTCGACAGGGACGTACGAGCAGTACTTC. Its translation: CASSSTSTGTYEQYF.

Only a few counts were recorded for this clonotype. The rearrangement uses TRBV12-3 or TRBV12-4 and TRBJ1-5; a possible D gene is TRBD1 (6 bases). This CDR3 region has 15 residues. V lost 2 bases, J lost 7 bases, and 15 bases lay in between. CDR3 coding DNA: TGTGCCAGCAGTTTAAGACAGGCGATGCGGCAGCCCCAGCATTTT. Amino acid sequence: CASSLRQAMRQPQHF.